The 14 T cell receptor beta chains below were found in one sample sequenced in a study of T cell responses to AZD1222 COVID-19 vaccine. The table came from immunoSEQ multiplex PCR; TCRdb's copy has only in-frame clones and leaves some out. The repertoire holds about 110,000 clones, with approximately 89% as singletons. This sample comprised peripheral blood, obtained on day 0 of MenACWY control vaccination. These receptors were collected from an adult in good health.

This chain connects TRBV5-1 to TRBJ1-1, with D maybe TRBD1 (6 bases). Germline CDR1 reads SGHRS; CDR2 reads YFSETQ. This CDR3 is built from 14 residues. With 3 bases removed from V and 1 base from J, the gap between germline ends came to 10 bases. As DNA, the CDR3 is TGCGCCAGCAGCTCCGGGGGGCGGAACACTGAAGCTTTCTTT. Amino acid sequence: CASSSGGRNTEAFF.

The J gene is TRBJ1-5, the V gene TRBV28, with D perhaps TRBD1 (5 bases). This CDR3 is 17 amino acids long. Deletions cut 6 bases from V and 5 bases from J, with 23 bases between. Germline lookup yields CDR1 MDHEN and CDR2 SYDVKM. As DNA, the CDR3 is TGTGCCAGCAGCCCCCCCCGACAGCCAAAAGAGGATCAGCCCCAGCATTTT. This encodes CASSPPRQPKEDQPQHF.

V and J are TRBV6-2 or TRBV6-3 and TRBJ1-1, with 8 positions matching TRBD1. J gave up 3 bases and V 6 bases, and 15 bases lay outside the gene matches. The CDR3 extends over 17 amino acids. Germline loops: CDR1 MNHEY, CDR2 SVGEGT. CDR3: CASSRPPGTGRYTEAFF. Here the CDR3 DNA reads TGTGCCAGCAGCCGTCCCCCCGGGACAGGTCGGTACACTGAAGCTTTCTTT.

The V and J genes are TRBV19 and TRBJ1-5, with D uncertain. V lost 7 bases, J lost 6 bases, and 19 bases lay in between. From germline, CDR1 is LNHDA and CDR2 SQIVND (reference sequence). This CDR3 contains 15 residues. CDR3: CASTPRREVGQPQHF. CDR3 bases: TGTGCCAGTACTCCCAGAAGGGAAGTTGGTCAGCCCCAGCATTTT.

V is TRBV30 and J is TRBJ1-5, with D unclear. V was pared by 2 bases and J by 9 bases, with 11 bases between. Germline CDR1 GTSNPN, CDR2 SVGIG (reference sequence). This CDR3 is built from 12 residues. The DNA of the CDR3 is TGTGCCTGGAGTCAAATGCAAGGGCCCCAGCATTTT. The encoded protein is CAWSQMQGPQHF.

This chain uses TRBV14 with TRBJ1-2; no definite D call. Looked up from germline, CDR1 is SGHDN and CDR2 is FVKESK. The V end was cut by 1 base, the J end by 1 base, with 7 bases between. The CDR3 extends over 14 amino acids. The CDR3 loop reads CASSQVGVNYGYTF. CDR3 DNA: TGTGCCAGCAGCCAAGTTGGAGTTAACTATGGCTACACCTTC.

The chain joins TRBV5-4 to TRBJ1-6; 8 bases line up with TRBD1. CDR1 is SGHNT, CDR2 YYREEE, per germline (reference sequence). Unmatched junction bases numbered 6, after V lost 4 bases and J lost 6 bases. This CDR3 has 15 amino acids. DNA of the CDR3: TGTGCCAGCAGCCAACAAGGACAGGGTAATTCACCCCTCCACTTT. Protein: CASSQQGQGNSPLHF.

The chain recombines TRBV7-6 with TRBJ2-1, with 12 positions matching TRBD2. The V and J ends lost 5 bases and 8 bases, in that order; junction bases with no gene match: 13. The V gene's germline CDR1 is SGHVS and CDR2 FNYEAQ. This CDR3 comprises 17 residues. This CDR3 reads CASSEGTSGGPKDEQFF. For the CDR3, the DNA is TGTGCCAGCAGCGAGGGAACTAGCGGGGGGCCCAAGGATGAGCAGTTCTTC.

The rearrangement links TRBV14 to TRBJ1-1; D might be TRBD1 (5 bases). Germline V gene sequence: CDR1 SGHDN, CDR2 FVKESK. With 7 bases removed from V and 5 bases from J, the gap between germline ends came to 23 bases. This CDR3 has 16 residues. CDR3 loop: CASTSTPLVWGTEAFF. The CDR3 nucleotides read TGTGCCAGCACCTCGACCCCCCTCGTCTGGGGGACTGAAGCTTTCTTT.

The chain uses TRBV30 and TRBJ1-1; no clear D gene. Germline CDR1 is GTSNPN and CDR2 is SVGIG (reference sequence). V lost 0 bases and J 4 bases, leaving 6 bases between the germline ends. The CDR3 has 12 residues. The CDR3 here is CAWSVLSTEAFF. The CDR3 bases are TGTGCCTGGAGTGTACTCTCCACTGAAGCTTTCTTT.

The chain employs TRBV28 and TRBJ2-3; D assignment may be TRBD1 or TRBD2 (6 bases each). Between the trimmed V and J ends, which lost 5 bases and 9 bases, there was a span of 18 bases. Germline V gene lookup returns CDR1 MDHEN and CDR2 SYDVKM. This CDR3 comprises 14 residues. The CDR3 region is CASSAGGFGETQYF. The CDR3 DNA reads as TGTGCCAGCAGTGCCGGGGGCTTTGGGGAGACGCAGTATTTT.

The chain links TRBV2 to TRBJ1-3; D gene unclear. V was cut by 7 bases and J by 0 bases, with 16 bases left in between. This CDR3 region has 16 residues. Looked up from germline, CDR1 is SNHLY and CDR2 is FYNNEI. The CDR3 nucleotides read TGTGCCAGCAATCCGGACGGAGCTAGCTCTGGAAACACCATATATTTT. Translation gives CASNPDGASSGNTIYF.

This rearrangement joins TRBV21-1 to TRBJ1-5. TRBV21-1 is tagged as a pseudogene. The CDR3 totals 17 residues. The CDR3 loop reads CASSGIRGADSNQPQHF. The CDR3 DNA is TGTGCCAGCAGTGGCATACGGGGGGCAGATAGCAATCAGCCCCAGCATTTT.

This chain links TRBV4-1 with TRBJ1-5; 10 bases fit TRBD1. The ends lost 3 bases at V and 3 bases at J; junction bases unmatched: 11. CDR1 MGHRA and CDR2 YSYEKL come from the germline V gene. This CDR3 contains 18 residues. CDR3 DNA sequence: TGCGCCAGCAGCCACCCCAATGCCGGGACAGGGGTCAATCAGCCCCAGCATTTT. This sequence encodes CASSHPNAGTGVNQPQHF.